The rows below give T cell receptor beta chains drawn from one sample of a study of blood T cell repertoires in COVID-19. The repertoire was sequenced with immunoSEQ multiplex PCR; TCRdb's copy has only in-frame clones and lacks some. The table records approximately 210,000 clones, 70% to 90% of them present only once. The source material was peripheral blood. These receptors all stem from a woman in her fifties or sixties with active or convalescent COVID-19. Each CDR3 is given with its conserved first and last residue. Fields, in order: clone size, V gene, J gene, D gene, CDR3 protein, CDR3 DNA. A D gene is named only where the DNA matches it firmly. The size of a clone is reported for some rows only, either as once, few or many, or as a class for expanded clones.

.	TRBV6-1	TRBJ1-5	.	CASSDFRGGNQPQHF	TGTGCCAGCAGTGATTTCAGGGGAGGGAATCAGCCCCAGCATTTT
once	TRBV2	TRBJ2-5	.	CASRVHQETQYF	TGTGCCAGCCGGGTCCACCAAGAGACCCAGTACTTC
.	TRBV28	TRBJ1-2	TRBD1	CASSPTRQGADYGYTF	TGTGCCAGCAGTCCTACCCGACAGGGGGCGGACTATGGCTACACCTTC
.	TRBV6-5	TRBJ2-7	TRBD1	CASSYRQGPHEQYF	TGTGCCAGCAGTTACCGACAGGGGCCCCACGAGCAGTACTTC
once	TRBV30	TRBJ1-2	.	CAWDIQGTYGYTF	TGTGCCTGGGATATCCAGGGTACCTATGGCTACACCTTC
.	TRBV7-9	TRBJ1-2	.	CASSLANRAKGGYTF	TGTGCCAGCAGCTTAGCGAACAGGGCGAAAGGTGGCTACACCTTC
.	TRBV2	TRBJ2-2	.	CASILNSPTGELFF	TGTGCCAGCATCTTAAATAGCCCCACCGGGGAGCTGTTTTTT
.	TRBV20-1	TRBJ2-4	TRBD2	CSASSLAGGNGNIQYF	TGCAGTGCTAGTTCACTAGCGGGGGGAAATGGAAACATTCAGTACTTC
.	TRBV5-6	TRBJ2-1	.	CASSLLETSLIYEQFF	TGTGCCAGCAGCTTGCTCGAGACTAGTCTTATCTATGAGCAGTTCTTC
.	TRBV6-6	TRBJ2-1	TRBD2	CASSQTGTSPEQFF	TGTGCCAGCAGCCAAACGGGGACTAGCCCCGAGCAGTTCTTC
.	TRBV5-6	TRBJ1-4	TRBD1	CASSLSGTGKRKLFF	TGTGCCAGCAGCCTTTCCGGGACAGGGAAAAGAAAACTGTTTTTT
.	TRBV15	TRBJ1-1	TRBD1	CATSGRDRGNTEAFF	TGTGCCACCAGCGGGAGGGACAGGGGTAACACTGAAGCTTTCTTT
.	TRBV6-5	TRBJ1-1	.	CASRTRTEAFF	TGTGCCAGCCGCACCCGGACTGAAGCTTTCTTT